This TCR beta chain was retrieved from a study of blood T cell repertoires in COVID-19. Clones were sequenced by immunoSEQ multiplex PCR, and TCRdb holds only the in-frame ones, with some missing. This sample has 200,000 or so clones; roughly 90% occur once, and the top ten carry approximately 0.77%. Germline CDR1 and CDR2: ENHRY and SYGVKD. This CDR3 region has 13 residues. Trimming removed 7 bases at V and 2 bases at J, with 11 bases between. The sequenced sample consisted of peripheral blood. The TCR comes from a man in his 60s with COVID-19, enrolled during active disease. The J gene is TRBJ2-5, the V gene TRBV10-3, with D possibly being TRBD1 (6 bases). CDR3 coding DNA: TGTGCCATCATGGCAGGGGAACAAGAGACCCAGTACTTC. Translation gives CAIMAGEQETQYF.